In its sample, the clone carrying this T cell receptor beta chain was seen a few times. Its specificity is not known. For each donor, at least one pre-ART and at least two post-ART PBMC samples were available. The content of samples before DNA extraction was roughly 1-10 million cryopreserved PBMC. These data are taken from a study of long-term antiretroviral therapy in people with HIV. The study, taken as a whole, reports: Pre-ART clonal expansions dominated every time point's repertoire. Once patients were on ART, diversity went higher but still fell short of transplant donor controls.

Germline V gene sequence: CDR1 GTSNPN, CDR2 SVGIG (reference sequence). V lost 1 base to trimming and J lost 1 base, with 7 bases between them. The CDR3 loop spans 13 amino acids. Survey-level resolution applied to immunoSEQ assay v3.0. The table came from immunoSEQ multiplex PCR; TCRdb's copy has only in-frame clones and leaves some out. The sample has tens of thousands of clones, 90% to 95% seen once. The chain uses TRBV30 and TRBJ1-1; D is unclear. Specimen: unsorted PBMCs, collected 3.7 years after starting antiretroviral therapy. The clonotype originates from a woman aged 45-65 years with HIV. CDR3: CAWSATENTEAFF. The CDR3 DNA sequence: TGTGCCTGGAGTGCGACCGAGAACACTGAAGCTTTCTTT.